The clone carrying this T cell receptor beta chain was detected many times. Its antigen is as yet unknown. Pregnant or lactating patients were excluded, as were those with uncontrolled infection or other autoimmune disease. Germline CDR1 is SNHLY and CDR2 is FYNNEI. The ends lost 7 bases at V and 1 base at J; junction bases unmatched: 5. The length of the CDR3 is 14 residues. These data are taken from a study of T cells in Graves' hyperthyroidism and ophthalmopathy. Study-level background: Sampling of peripheral blood happened at initial diagnosis, prior to any treatment.

Amplified TCR beta CDR3 regions came from RNA transcripts. An initial round of RT-PCR targeting the TCR CDR3 relied on the HTBI primer set. MiXCR, applied by TCRdb to the multiplex PCR reads, yields one record per CDR3 protein. The sample holds 380,000 or so distinct CDR3 sequences, about 15% seen once. Findings of the study overall: Patients with ophthalmopathy were separated from those with stable hyperthyroidism by a 13 V-J model.

The receptor was isolated from a woman in her twenties or thirties with Graves' hyperthyroidism. Material: blood. The J gene is TRBJ1-2, the V gene TRBV2, with 8 bases fitting TRBD1. The CDR3 here is CASTGQAYNYGYTF. Here the CDR3 DNA reads TGTGCCAGCACGGGACAGGCCTATAACTATGGCTACACCTTC.